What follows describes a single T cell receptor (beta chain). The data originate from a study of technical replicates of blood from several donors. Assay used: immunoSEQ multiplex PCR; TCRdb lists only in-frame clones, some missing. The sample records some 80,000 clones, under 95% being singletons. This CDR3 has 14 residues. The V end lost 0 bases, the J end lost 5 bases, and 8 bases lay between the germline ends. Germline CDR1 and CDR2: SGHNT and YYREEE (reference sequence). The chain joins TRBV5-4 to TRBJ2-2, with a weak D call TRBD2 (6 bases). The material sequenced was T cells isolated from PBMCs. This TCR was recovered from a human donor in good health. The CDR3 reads CASSLVAGTGELFF. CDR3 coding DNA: TGTGCCAGCAGCTTGGTGGCGGGAACCGGGGAGCTGTTTTTT.